Below are 29 T cell receptor beta chains sequenced from a single sample in a study of blood T cell repertoires in COVID-19. The repertoire was sequenced with immunoSEQ multiplex PCR; TCRdb's copy has only in-frame clones and lacks some. The sample carries about 320,000 clones, 85% recorded once. Sequencing was carried out using peripheral blood. The receptors were sampled from a human donor in a cohort sampled during active COVID-19.

The chain carries TRBV6-1 and TRBJ1-5, with 7 bases identical to TRBD1. The CDR3 extends over 14 amino acids. Germline values: CDR1 MNHNS, CDR2 SASEGT. The junction had 1 base not matched to a gene; V was cut back by 1 base and J by 4 bases. CDR3 residues: CASSEEQGNQPQHF. The CDR3 DNA reads as TGTGCCAGCAGTGAAGAACAGGGGAATCAGCCCCAGCATTTT.

The CDR3 loop is CASSLGSPRGQTEAFF. CDR3 sequence (DNA): TGTGCCAGCAGTTTAGGTTCCCCTAGGGGACAGACTGAAGCTTTCTTT. The rearrangement joins TRBV27 to TRBJ1-1, with 7 nucleotides matching TRBD1. The CDR3 is made up of 16 amino acids. The ends lost 2 bases at V and 5 bases at J; junction bases unmatched: 11. Germline V gene sequence: CDR1 MNHEY, CDR2 SMNVEV (reference sequence).

Points on this clone: Relative to the germline gene, one junction end is altered; a read error may explain this. The chain uses TRBV15 and TRBJ2-7; D may be TRBD2 (6 bases). The CDR3 contains 17 residues. Germline CDR1 reads LNHNV; CDR2 reads YYDKDF (reference sequence). The DNA of the CDR3 is TGTGCCACCAGCCGAGACTCCGGGACTCCCCTAGCCTACGAGCAGTACTTC. It translates to CATSRDSGTPLAYEQYF.

This chain uses TRBV20-1 with TRBJ1-1; no firm D call. This CDR3 contains 11 residues. The germline gives CDR1 DFQATT, CDR2 SNEGSKA (reference sequence). Trimming left V 6 bases short and J 3 bases short, with 8 bases between. This CDR3 reads CSAHQDTEAFF. As DNA, the CDR3 is TGCAGTGCCCACCAGGACACTGAAGCTTTCTTT.

The chain has TRBV29-1 and TRBJ2-7, with D possibly TRBD1 on 8 matching bases. The CDR3 extends over 13 amino acids. Germline loops: CDR1 SQVTM, CDR2 ANQGSEA. Between the trimmed V and J ends, which lost 4 bases and 6 bases, there was a span of 16 bases. CDR3 coding DNA: TGCAGCGTTGTGGAGGACAGGGAGGGCGAGCAGTACTTC. Encoded protein: CSVVEDREGEQYF.

For the CDR3, the DNA is TGTGCCAGCAGCTTATTCAGCGTGGGGAACACTGAAGCTTTCTTT. Amino acid sequence: CASSLFSVGNTEAFF. V is TRBV7-3 and J is TRBJ1-1; no clear D gene. The CDR3 totals 15 residues. CDR1 is SGHTA and CDR2 is FQGTGA in the germline V gene. Trimming left V 2 bases short and J 1 base short, with 11 bases between.

The sample holds a few counts of this clone. The V call is TRBV5-1, the J call TRBJ2-7; D is possibly TRBD1 (5 bases). The CDR3 has 13 residues. Trimming shortened V by 4 bases and J by 4 bases, and 12 bases separated the two germline ends. Per germline, CDR1 SGHRS and CDR2 YFSETQ. The CDR3 here is CASSSLGEYEQYF. The CDR3 region has the DNA TGCGCCAGCAGCAGCTTAGGGGAATACGAGCAGTACTTC. The whole variable domain, filled in from reference TRBV5-1 and TRBJ2-7, reads KAGVTQTPRYLIKTRGQQVTLSCSPISGHRSVSWYQQTPGQGLQFLFEYFSETQRNKGNFPGRFSGRQFSNSRSEMNVSTLELGDSALYLCASSSLGEYEQYFGPGTRLTVT.

The chain uses TRBV5-1 and TRBJ1-2, with TRBD1 as a possible D gene (5 bases). Trimming left V 1 base short and J 2 bases short, with 9 bases between. There are 14 residues in the CDR3. The germline gives CDR1 SGHRS, CDR2 YFSETQ. CDR3 in DNA: TGCGCCAGCAGCTTGTCGGGGGGAAACTATGGCTACACCTTC. This codes for CASSLSGGNYGYTF.

This clone has only a few counts. V gene TRBV10-3 combines with J gene TRBJ1-4, with 7 nucleotides matching TRBD1. The ends lost 0 bases at V and 5 bases at J; junction bases unmatched: 0. From germline, CDR1 is ENHRY and CDR2 SYGVKD. The CDR3 covers 14 residues. The CDR3 region is CAISESGGNEKLFF. The CDR3 DNA follows: TGTGCCATCAGTGAGTCAGGGGGCAATGAAAAACTGTTTTTT.

This chain's CDR3 is CASTLTSGGFYNEQFF. CDR3 in DNA: TGTGCCAGCACCCTGACTAGCGGGGGGTTCTACAATGAGCAGTTCTTC. This rearrangement joins TRBV27 to TRBJ2-1; TRBD2 aligns across 13 bases. The trim removed 7 bases at V and 3 bases at J, leaving 6 bases unmatched. In germline, CDR1 is MNHEY, CDR2 SMNVEV (reference sequence). The CDR3 is made up of 16 amino acids.

V and J are TRBV6-5 and TRBJ2-2; 10 nucleotides line up with TRBD1. Germline V CDR1 and CDR2: MNHEY, SVGAGI. There are 16 residues in the CDR3. V gave up 4 bases and J gave up 4 bases; unmatched junction bases: 6. CDR3 in DNA: TGTGCCAGCAGTTGGACGGGACAGGGGAGCACCGGGGAGCTGTTTTTT. Amino acid sequence: CASSWTGQGSTGELFF.

The chain is built from TRBV24-1 and TRBJ1-1; no clear D gene. The CDR3 contains 15 residues. V was pared by 2 bases and J by 4 bases, with 13 bases between. Germline CDR1 KGHDR, CDR2 SFDVKD. CDR3 in DNA: TGTGCCACCAGTGATTCCGCAGGTCAAGGCACTGAAGCTTTCTTT. It translates to CATSDSAGQGTEAFF.

On this clone itself: This sample also contains other DNA sequences that code for the same CDR3. The chain joins TRBV5-1 to TRBJ1-1; possible D gene TRBD1, 5 bases. The CDR3 is made up of 13 amino acids. Trimming removed 4 bases from V and 1 base from J, with 8 bases in between. The V gene's germline CDR1 is SGHRS and CDR2 YFSETQ. The CDR3 spells CASSPGGNTEAFF. The CDR3 nucleotides are TGCGCCAGCAGCCCCGGGGGGAACACTGAAGCTTTCTTT.

V usage is TRBV11-3 and J usage is TRBJ2-2, with a possible D match to TRBD2 (6 bases). Trimming stripped 4 bases from V and 8 bases from J, with 20 bases between. The CDR3 loop spans 16 amino acids. Per germline, CDR1 SGHNT and CDR2 YENEEA. CDR3 loop: CASSSVGRKVKGELFF. As DNA, the CDR3 is TGTGCCAGCAGCTCCGTTGGGAGGAAGGTCAAGGGGGAGCTGTTTTTT.

This chain links TRBV12-1 with TRBJ2-5; the D call of TRBD2 is as the table states it, not checked on the DNA. TRBV12-1 is a listed pseudogene. The CDR3 loop spans 14 amino acids. CDR3 bases: TGTGCCAGCAGCTTACGACTACCTCAAGAGACCCAGTACTTC. It yields the protein CASSLRLPQETQYF.

The rearrangement links TRBV24-1 to TRBJ2-1; 11 bases align to TRBD2. The CDR3 is 16 amino acids. V lost 4 bases, J lost 3 bases, and 4 bases stayed unmatched. Per germline, CDR1 KGHDR and CDR2 SFDVKD. In DNA, the CDR3 is TGTGCCACCAGTGACGTACTAGCGGGGGACTACAATGAGCAGTTCTTC. Its protein product is CATSDVLAGDYNEQFF.

J is TRBJ1-1 and V is TRBV12-3 or TRBV12-4; D is undetermined. V was clipped by 7 bases and J by 1 base, with 10 bases between them. This CDR3 region has 13 residues. CDR3 sequence (DNA): TGTGCCAGCACTTCCTCCAGGAACACTGAAGCTTTCTTT. This encodes CASTSSRNTEAFF.

The chain has TRBV11-2 and TRBJ2-4; no definite D call. The CDR3 has 14 amino acids. Germline CDR1 and CDR2: SGHAT and FQNNGV. Trimming stripped 1 base from V and 5 bases from J, with 9 bases between. This CDR3 reads CASSLVLDENIQYF. CDR3 DNA sequence: TGTGCCAGCAGCTTAGTCTTAGATGAAAACATTCAGTACTTC.

The chain carries TRBV9 and TRBJ2-7, with D perhaps matching TRBD2 (7 bases). V lost 5 bases to trimming and J lost 4 bases, with 22 bases between them. CDR3 length: 16 residues. Germline-derived CDR1 and CDR2 are SGDLS and YYNGEE. For the CDR3, the DNA is TGTGCCAGCAGTCGGGGGAGGGACACAGGAGATTACGAGCAGTACTTC. This sequence encodes CASSRGRDTGDYEQYF.

The V call is TRBV6-6, the J call TRBJ2-7; possibly TRBD2 for D (6 bases). The CDR3 runs to 13 residues. Germline assignment: CDR1 MNHNY and CDR2 SVGAGI (reference sequence). Trimming cost V 6 bases and J 3 bases, with 12 bases left between them. CDR3 sequence (DNA): TGTGCCAGCAGCCCTGGGACTCTCTACGAGCAGTACTTC. It codes for CASSPGTLYEQYF.

V is TRBV11-2 and J is TRBJ1-1; tentative D call: TRBD1 (5 bases). Germline V gene sequence: CDR1 SGHAT, CDR2 FQNNGV. This CDR3 region has 14 residues. V lost 2 bases, J lost 6 bases, and 13 bases lay in between. The CDR3 nucleotides are TGTGCCAGCAGCTTACGGCAGGGAGGGGCTGAAGCTTTCTTT. This gives the protein CASSLRQGGAEAFF.

Here the CDR3 reads CSVPTPYRDRADNEQFF. The CDR3 DNA is TGCAGCGTTCCAACCCCGTACCGGGACAGGGCCGACAATGAGCAGTTCTTC. The chain recombines TRBV29-1 with TRBJ2-1, with 9 positions matching TRBD1. Per germline, CDR1 SQVTM and CDR2 ANQGSEA. V lost 5 bases, J lost 5 bases, and 16 bases stayed unmatched. This CDR3 region has 17 residues.

The J gene is TRBJ2-2, the V gene TRBV4-1; 8 nucleotides line up with TRBD1. Germline V gene sequence: CDR1 MGHRA, CDR2 YSYEKL. CDR3 length: 17 amino acids. The V gene end was trimmed by 1 base and the J gene end by 8 bases; junction bases not matched to a gene: 12. The CDR3 DNA follows: TGCGCCAGCAGCCAAGGAAGGGACAGGTATTTCTCTGGGGAGCTGTTTTTT. Amino acid sequence: CASSQGRDRYFSGELFF.

The CDR3 region has the DNA TGCGCCAGCAGCTTAGGACAGGGAAACAATGAGCAGTTCTTC. Protein: CASSLGQGNNEQFF. This rearrangement joins TRBV5-1 to TRBJ2-1; TRBD1 matches at 8 bases. The CDR3 is 14 amino acids. After removal of 2 bases from V and 5 bases from J, the junction contained 3 bases not matched to a gene. The germline CDR1 and CDR2 sequences are SGHRS and YFSETQ. The whole variable domain, remainder taken from reference TRBV5-1 and TRBJ2-1, is KAGVTQTPRYLIKTRGQQVTLSCSPISGHRSVSWYQQTPGQGLQFLFEYFSETQRNKGNFPGRFSGRQFSNSRSEMNVSTLELGDSALYLCASSLGQGNNEQFFGPGTRLTVL.

The chain recombines TRBV7-2 with TRBJ1-1; D gene ambiguous. In germline, CDR1 is SGHTA, CDR2 FQGNSA. The V and J ends lost 2 bases and 6 bases respectively, with 13 bases between them. CDR3 length equals 14 residues. CDR3: CASSLRYRSAEAFF. The CDR3 bases are TGTGCCAGCAGCTTACGCTATAGAAGTGCTGAAGCTTTCTTT. The full variable domain, with the rest looked up from reference TRBV7-2 and TRBJ1-1, is GAGVSQSPSNKVTEKGKDVELRCDPISGHTALYWYRQSLGQGLEFLIYFQGNSAPDKSGLPSDRFSAERTGGSVSTLTIQRTQQEDSAVYLCASSLRYRSAEAFFGQGTRLTVV.

CDR3 nucleotides: TGTGCCAGCAGCTTAAACAGGGTGGCCGGGGAGCTGTTTTTT. This gives the protein CASSLNRVAGELFF. V usage is TRBV7-3 and J usage is TRBJ2-2; D possibly corresponds to TRBD1 (6 bases). Germline loops: CDR1 SGHTA, CDR2 FQGTGA. The CDR3 extends over 14 amino acids. Trimming took 1 base from V and 6 from J, leaving 9 bases between them.

This chain uses TRBV5-5 with TRBJ2-1; 8 bases are a match to TRBD1. The germline V gene has CDR1 SGHKS and CDR2 YYEKEE (reference sequence). With 6 bases clipped from V and 4 bases from J, the junction kept 9 bases outside the gene matches. This CDR3 is 15 amino acids long. CDR3 DNA sequence: TGTGCCAGCACCCGAGACGGACAGGGATACAATGAGCAGTTCTTC. This gives the protein CASTRDGQGYNEQFF.

This chain joins TRBV20-1 and TRBJ2-7; D gene ambiguous. Trimming took off 4 bases at V and 4 bases at J, with 8 bases between the two ends. This CDR3 contains 11 residues. The germline CDR1 and CDR2 sequences are DFQATT and SNEGSKA (reference sequence). The CDR3 spells CSAKSRYEQYF. CDR3 in DNA: TGCAGTGCTAAATCCAGATACGAGCAGTACTTC.

This chain links TRBV7-9 with TRBJ1-1; D unclear. The ends were cut back, 7 bases at V and 1 base at J, with 10 bases in the middle. The CDR3 consists of 13 residues. Germline V gene lookup returns CDR1 SEHNR and CDR2 FQNEAQ (reference sequence). In DNA form, the CDR3 reads TGTGCCAGCAAAACCGCAGGGAACACTGAAGCTTTCTTT. Its protein is CASKTAGNTEAFF.